Sequencing of this TCR beta chain was carried out in a study of identical twins. In its sample, this clonotype was seen many times. Germline V gene lookup returns CDR1 SQVTM and CDR2 ANQGSEA. V gave up 5 bases and J gave up 5 bases, with 15 bases separating them. The length of the CDR3 is 13 residues. Via MiXCR, TCRdb re-called the 5' RACE reads, giving one row per CDR3 protein. The data contain 200,000 to 250,000 distinct CDR3 sequences, approximately 5.9% of them seen just once; the ten biggest clones take up roughly 15%. These records were also assigned to another study, of T cells expressing NK-cell markers.

This receptor was taken from a woman aged 18-29 years in good health. Sequencing was done on a sample of CD8+ T cells sorted from blood. This chain links TRBV29-1 with TRBJ2-5, with D perhaps matching TRBD2 (6 bases). In DNA, the CDR3 is TGCAGCGTTCTAGCGCCAGTGGGGGAGACCCAGTACTTC. Translation gives CSVLAPVGETQYF.